This T cell receptor (beta chain) was documented in a study of shared clonotypes between healthy human individuals (TCRdb year 2020). Looking at the study overall: The cohort comprised two women and three men aged 18 to 49 years. For each donor, three plates each were used for CD4 naive and CD4 memory, two plates were used for CD8 naive, and one plate was used for CD8 memory. To estimate repertoire size and how much clonotypes are shared between individuals, the study performed deep sequencing of blood TCR repertoires from roughly five healthy adults. Different laboratories and diverse techniques were used to prepare libraries and sequence TCR repertoires, to increase sequencing depth and limit assay-specific biases. Leukapheresis yielded between about 0.8 and 8.9 billion PBMCs per donor.

For the CD8 naive samples, CD45RO-negative cells were positively selected for CCR7, yielding a CD45RA+CCR7+ population from which TemRA cells were excluded. Healthy HIV-negative adults with no recently reported acute infections or vaccinations were included as donors. All donors were Caucasian adults living in Nashville, Tennessee, USA. Blood was collected by leukapheresis, and PBMCs were isolated by Ficoll-Histopaque density gradient centrifugation and then cryopreserved in liquid nitrogen vapor phase. Purity and quantity of every magnetically sorted T cell population were checked by analytical flow cytometry. Each sorted fraction had its genomic DNA isolated and then quantified by UV absorbance on a Nanodrop 2000c. What the study reported, not specific to this receptor: Incomplete sequencing was indicated by rarefaction of sorted-subset datasets, despite the large sequencing depth. The small number of donors limited the genetic and exposure-history diversity represented. Sampling was limited to blood, and TCR repertoires in tissue likely differ from TCR repertoires in blood. Across a handful of donors, about 4.5% of naive CD4, roughly 3.4% of naive CD8, around 2.1% of memory CD4, and over 0.35% of memory CD8 clonotypes were shared. Pairwise subsampling indicated that sequencing depth was expected to affect the degree of clonotype sharing among donors. Higher generation probabilities were observed for clonotypes shared by all four sorted-subset donors than for non-shared clonotypes. Naive subsets generally had larger estimated clonotype richness than memory subsets.

On this clone itself: What this receptor recognizes is not known. Within one base of it there is no much larger clone, and no base qualities were kept.

Based on the germline V gene, the CDR1 and CDR2 sequences are SGHAT and FQNNGV. Taken from cysteine to phenylalanine, the CDR3 has 18 residues. Of all the DNA, just the CDR3 is kept, 54 bases in frame from base 1. Ends trimmed: V by 3 bases, J by 3 bases; bases unmatched to a gene: 14. TCR CDR3 regions were amplified from genomic DNA by multiplex PCR using the deep immunoSEQ assay. Extracted genomic DNA from each cell subset was distributed evenly across all wells of several immunoSEQ 96-well plates, and each plate was treated as a replicate. For sorted subsets, each replicate PCR was loaded with about 0.2 ug genomic DNA, equivalent to 25,000 to 35,000 T cell genomes. Purified libraries were quantified with a Qubit 3.0 fluorometer, sized on a Bioanalyzer 2100, and re-quantified with the KAPA Library Quantification kit. Each immunoSEQ 96-well plate was sequenced on its own single-read 150-cycle Illumina NextSeq 550 flow cell. As for the authors' bioinformatics: Because the immunoSEQ output included only junctional sequences and no quality scores, the filtering could not be the same as the filtering used for full-length reads. Sequences were annotated with PyIR, a Python wrapper for IgBLAST v1.9, and V/J genes and CDR3 were assigned using IMGT germline references. Any read was removed if the V/J assignment was weak (E-value above 1e-6), the CDR3 was missing, or the read contained stop codons, out-of-frame junctions, or ambiguous translated residues. A V3J clonotype was defined by an identical inferred V gene, J gene, and CDR3 amino acid sequence. To compute the percentage overlap between repertoires, the number of shared unique clonotypes was divided by the size of the smaller repertoire. RTK rarefaction, the Chao1 estimator, and Recon v2.1 estimates of unobserved clonotypes were used to assess repertoire richness. OLGA was used to compute generation probabilities for all TCRbeta clonotypes that the gDNA method yielded from a handful of donors. TCRdb carries this immuneACCESS record with in-frame sequences only. Its versions omit some clonotypes, under half of them owing to an unresolved V gene in the studies checked, with the rest unexplained. V and J calls and clone size follow that table, whereas D and trimming were derived from the DNA. For this sample the table gives about 580,000 clones, of which roughly 98% were detected only once. The ten largest make up 0.3% to 0.35% of the sample.

The sequence came from a man under 40 in good health. The specimen was naive CD8+ T cells sorted from blood. What this sample's cell subset or site label stands for: CD45RA+CCR7+. The V and J segments used are TRBV11-2 and TRBJ2-3; 8 of the junction bases match TRBD1. The nucleotides read TGTGCCAGCAGCTTCATATCAAGGACAGGGAAGGCGACAGATACGCAGTATTTT. The encoded protein is CASSFISRTGKATDTQYF. The variable domain in full, with residues beyond the CDR3 obtained from the reference TRBV11-2 and TRBJ2-3 genes, is EAGVAQSPRYKIIEKRQSVAFWCNPISGHATLYWYQQILGQGPKLLIQFQNNGVVDDSQLPKDRFSAERLKGVDSTLKIQPAKLEDSAVYLCASSFISRTGKATDTQYFGPGTRLTVL.